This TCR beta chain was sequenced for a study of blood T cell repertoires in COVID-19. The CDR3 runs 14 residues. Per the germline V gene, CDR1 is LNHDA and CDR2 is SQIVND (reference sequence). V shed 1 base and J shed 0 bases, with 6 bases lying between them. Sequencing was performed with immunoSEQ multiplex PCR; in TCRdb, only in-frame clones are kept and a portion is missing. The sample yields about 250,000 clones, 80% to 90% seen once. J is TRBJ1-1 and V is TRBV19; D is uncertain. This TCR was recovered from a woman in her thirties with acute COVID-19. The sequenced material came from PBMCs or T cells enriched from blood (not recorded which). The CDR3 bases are TGTGCCAGTAGTATAGGAGATATGAACACTGAAGCTTTCTTT. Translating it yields CASSIGDMNTEAFF.